This T cell receptor beta chain stems from a study of HIV-infected children after antiretroviral therapy interruption (dated 2019 in TCRdb). About the investigation overall: The study included eight children, four on planned treatment interruption and four on continuous treatment, and all eight had a CD4+ count above 500 and a viral load below 50 copies/ml. Recorded exposure to EBV and CMV was present in most of the participating children. Alongside measurements of thymic output, TCR repertoires of children on planned treatment interruption were compared with TCR repertoires of children on continuous antiretroviral treatment. In the interruption arm, samples were obtained at week 0, week 12, end of interruption (week 24 or 48), and about 3 years after study end. In the continuous-treatment arm, samples from corresponding weeks 0, 48 and 150 were analyzed. The interruption group had a median age of approximately 9.5 years, compared with approximately 8 years in the continuous treatment group.

This clonotype has only a few counts. The antigen it recognizes is unknown. Nothing much larger sits one base from this clone, and base qualities are not available. The paper as a whole reports these results and caveats: In naive CD4+ repertoires of PTI patients, CDR3 sharing between time points fell after interruption began; many sequences were shared between end of interruption and 3 years later. Minor non-naive CD45RA+ populations, such as EMRA or stem memory cells, might be present among the sorted CD45RA+ naive cells. The small number of patients is a limitation, and caution is needed when interpreting the data. The naive CD4+ Gini coefficient rose by the end of treatment interruption, suggesting clonal expansion, and returned to baseline by 3 years.

The trim is 7 bases for V and 3 bases for J, with a gap of 24 bases between the germline ends. The CDR3 measures 17 amino acids from cysteine to phenylalanine. The entry retains the CDR3 DNA only, 51 bases that are in frame from base 1. The germline V gene provides CDR1 MNHNS and CDR2 SASEGT. Libraries were prepared through 3' RACE. To correct PCR amplification bias, TCR libraries were generated from RNA with a 3' RACE protocol that used unique molecular identifiers. Amplicon libraries were pooled in groups of up to about 12 and sequenced on an Illumina MiSeq using v2 2x250 paired-end chemistry. Per the authors' processing: Decombinator was used to process the reads, assigning V and J genes and CDR3 and applying barcode-based correction of errors and PCR bias. Before Gini coefficients were calculated with the R ineq package, the repertoires were subsampled to the same depth. Three approaches were used to assess CDR3 similarity: GLIPH, Hamming distance and a shared triplet metric. The public reads were run again by TCRdb, first through fastp at Q25 and then through MiXCR, and only productive beta chains were kept. Records with the same CDR3 protein are collapsed into one entry carrying the most frequent genes and DNA. These V and J calls rely on TCRdb rather than the paper's analysis. The sample table records about 89,000 distinct CDR3 sequences; around 6.9% of these occur just once. Roughly 1% of the sample lies in the top ten.

The sample's treatment or condition label is to be understood as: PENTA 11 planned treatment interruption arm or continuous ART arm. Children from the United Kingdom aged 2 to 15 years who had been given at least three-drug ART for at least 24 weeks were enrolled as participants. Cryopreserved PBMCs containing at least 5 million viable cells were required, and a few candidate patients were excluded because of low viable PBMC yield. Using a FACSAria III cell sorter, naive CD4+ CD45RA+ CD45RO- T cells were FACS-sorted out of thawed PBMCs. After sorting, cells were fixed, and RNA was extracted with the RNeasy FFPE kit and then with the RNeasy Micro kit.

The sequencing here drew on CD45RA+ CD4+ T cells from PBMCs, pooled from several time points, taken from a donor given antiretroviral therapy, either interrupted or continuous. Interpreted using the paper, the cell subset or site label stands for: naive CD4+ CD45RA+ CD45RO- T cells. This TCR came from a pool of human donors with HIV. The chain is encoded by TRBV6-1 joined to TRBJ1-2; TRBD1 is perhaps the D gene, given 6 matching bases. The CDR3 loop reads CASTVRGSRIMDYGYTF. The nucleotide sequence is TGTGCCAGCACGGTTAGGGGGTCAAGGATAATGGACTATGGCTACACCTTC.